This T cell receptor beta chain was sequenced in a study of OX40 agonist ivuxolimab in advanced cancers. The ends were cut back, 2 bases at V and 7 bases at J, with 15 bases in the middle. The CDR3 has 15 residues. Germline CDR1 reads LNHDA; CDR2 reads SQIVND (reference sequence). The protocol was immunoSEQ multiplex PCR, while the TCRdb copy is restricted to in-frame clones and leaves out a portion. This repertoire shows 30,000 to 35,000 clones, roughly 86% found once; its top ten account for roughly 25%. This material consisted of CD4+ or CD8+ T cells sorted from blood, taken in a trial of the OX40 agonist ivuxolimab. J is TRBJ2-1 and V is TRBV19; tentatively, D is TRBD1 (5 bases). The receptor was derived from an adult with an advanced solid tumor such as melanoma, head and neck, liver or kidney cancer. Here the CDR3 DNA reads TGTGCCAGTAGTATATCCCCCGAACGACAGAATGAGCAGTTCTTC. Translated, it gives CASSISPERQNEQFF.